This TCR beta chain was sequenced for a study of T cell responses to AZD1222 COVID-19 vaccine. Germline-derived CDR1 and CDR2 are SGHVS and FQNEAQ. This CDR3 is 19 amino acids long. Trimming removed 5 bases at V and 8 bases at J, with 28 bases between. Assay used: immunoSEQ multiplex PCR; TCRdb lists only in-frame clones, some missing. The sample contains roughly 120,000 clones, around 94% of which appear only once. Comment on this clone: Its antigen is unidentified.

Study-level results: Nearly half of the spike-specific TCRs reportedly recognize variant regions that carry no mutations.

J is TRBJ1-6 and V is TRBV7-8, with D perhaps TRBD1 (5 bases). The receptor comes from an adult in good health. The sequenced sample was peripheral blood, obtained on day 0 of AZD1222 vaccination. The CDR3 reads CASSRPGLRNQLGYSPLHF. Here the CDR3 DNA reads TGTGCCAGCAGCCGTCCGGGGCTCAGAAATCAGCTCGGATATTCACCCCTCCACTTT.